This entry lists 8 T cell receptor beta chains sequenced from one sample in a study of PD-1 blockade in classical Hodgkin lymphoma. Clones were read by immunoSEQ multiplex PCR, and TCRdb kept only the in-frame ones, dropping some. This sample has approximately 35,000 clones; around 89% occur once, and the top ten carry 0.22%. Documented time point: newly diagnosed, previously untreated cHL patient sample. Thawed PBMCs underwent magnetic negative selection to yield purified CD4+ T cells. The specimen sequenced was CD4+ T cells from blood. These receptors were obtained from a human donor with classical Hodgkin lymphoma.

V usage is TRBV7-9 and J usage is TRBJ2-7; the D gene could be TRBD1 or TRBD2 (5 bases each). Germline V gives CDR1 SEHNR, CDR2 FQNEAQ (reference sequence). Trimming cost V 3 bases and J 4 bases, with 13 bases left between them. The CDR3 runs to 14 residues. The CDR3 DNA reads TGTGCCAGCAGCTTCGAGCAGGGAGATTACGAGCAGTACTTC. It specifies CASSFEQGDYEQYF.

The chain combines TRBV29-1 with TRBJ2-7; possible D gene TRBD1, 6 bases. CDR1 is SQVTM, CDR2 ANQGSEA, per germline. V lost 7 bases and J 3 bases, leaving 22 bases between the germline ends. The CDR3 is made up of 15 amino acids. The CDR3 region has the DNA TGCAGCGCTGAGAGACCGGGACAAGGTGGCTACGAGCAGTACTTC. Its translation: CSAERPGQGGYEQYF.

The chain couples TRBV5-6 to TRBJ1-5; 8 nucleotides align to TRBD1. Germline CDR1 is SGHDT and CDR2 is YYEEEE. V lost 4 bases to trimming and J lost 0 bases; unmatched junction nucleotides: 3. The CDR3 contains 15 residues. The CDR3 spells CASSLGQGSNQPQHF. The CDR3 DNA is TGTGCCAGCAGCCTTGGACAGGGTAGCAATCAGCCCCAGCATTTT.

This sequence joins TRBV12-5 and TRBJ2-3; D possibly corresponds to TRBD2 (5 bases). V was pared by 5 bases and J by 8 bases, with 14 bases between. The CDR3 sequence is 13 residues long. CDR1 is LGHNT and CDR2 is FRNRAP in the germline V gene. The CDR3 DNA reads TGTGCTAGTGGTCTGGACTGGTCCAGTACGCAGTATTTT. This encodes CASGLDWSSTQYF.

This clone appeared once. The gene calls are TRBV5-5 and TRBJ2-6; D is perhaps TRBD1 or TRBD2 (6 bases each). V lost 4 bases and J 3 bases, leaving 23 bases between the germline ends. The CDR3 loop spans 19 amino acids. The germline V gene encodes CDR1 SGHKS and CDR2 YYEKEE (reference sequence). The CDR3 DNA follows: TGTGCCAGCAGCCCGTCATGGAGGGGGTTGAGAGATGGGGCCAACGTCCTGACTTTC. It is translated as CASSPSWRGLRDGANVLTF.

V usage is TRBV29-1 and J usage is TRBJ1-1; D may be TRBD1 (5 bases). CDR1 is SQVTM, CDR2 ANQGSEA, per germline. Trimming took off 0 bases at V and 7 bases at J, with 9 bases between the two ends. CDR3 size: 12 residues. CDR3 sequence: CSVEEDTDEAFF. The CDR3 DNA reads as TGCAGCGTTGAAGAGGACACCGATGAAGCTTTCTTT.

V and J are TRBV2 and TRBJ2-5; 9 bases map to TRBD2. CDR3 length equals 14 residues. From germline, CDR1 is SNHLY and CDR2 FYNNEI. J lost 3 bases, V lost 7 bases, and 6 bases had no gene match. CDR3 sequence: CASTRLAAKETQYF. The CDR3 coding sequence is TGTGCCAGCACTCGACTAGCGGCAAAAGAGACCCAGTACTTC. The full variable domain, with the rest looked up from reference TRBV2 and TRBJ2-5, is EPEVTQTPSHQVTQMGQEVILRCVPISNHLYFYWYRQILGQKVEFLVSFYNNEISEKSEIFDDQFSVERPDGSNFTLKIRSTKLEDSAMYFCASTRLAAKETQYFGPGTRLLVL.

CDR3 loop: CASSIAAGETQYF. The CDR3 nucleotides are TGTGCCAGTAGTATAGCAGCGGGAGAGACCCAGTACTTC. The chain has TRBV19 and TRBJ2-5, with D perhaps TRBD2 (6 bases). CDR1 and CDR2 (germline): LNHDA, SQIVND (reference sequence). The CDR3 is 13 amino acids. Trimming stripped 1 base from V and 4 bases from J, with 7 bases between.